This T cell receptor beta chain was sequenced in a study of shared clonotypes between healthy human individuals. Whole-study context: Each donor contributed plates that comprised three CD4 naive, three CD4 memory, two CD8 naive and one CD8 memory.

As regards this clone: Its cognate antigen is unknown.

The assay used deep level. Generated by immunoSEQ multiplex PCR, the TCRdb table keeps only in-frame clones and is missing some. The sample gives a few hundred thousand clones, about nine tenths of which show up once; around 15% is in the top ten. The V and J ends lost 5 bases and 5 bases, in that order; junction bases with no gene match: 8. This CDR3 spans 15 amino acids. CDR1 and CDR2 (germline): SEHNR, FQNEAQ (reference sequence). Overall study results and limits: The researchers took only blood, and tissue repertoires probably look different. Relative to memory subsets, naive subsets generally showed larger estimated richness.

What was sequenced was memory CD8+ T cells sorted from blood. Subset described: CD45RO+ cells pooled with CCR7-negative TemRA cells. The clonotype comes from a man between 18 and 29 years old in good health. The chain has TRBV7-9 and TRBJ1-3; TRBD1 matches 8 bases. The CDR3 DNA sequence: TGTGCCAGCAGCCATCGGACAGGGAATAGAAACACCATATATTTT. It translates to CASSHRTGNRNTIYF.